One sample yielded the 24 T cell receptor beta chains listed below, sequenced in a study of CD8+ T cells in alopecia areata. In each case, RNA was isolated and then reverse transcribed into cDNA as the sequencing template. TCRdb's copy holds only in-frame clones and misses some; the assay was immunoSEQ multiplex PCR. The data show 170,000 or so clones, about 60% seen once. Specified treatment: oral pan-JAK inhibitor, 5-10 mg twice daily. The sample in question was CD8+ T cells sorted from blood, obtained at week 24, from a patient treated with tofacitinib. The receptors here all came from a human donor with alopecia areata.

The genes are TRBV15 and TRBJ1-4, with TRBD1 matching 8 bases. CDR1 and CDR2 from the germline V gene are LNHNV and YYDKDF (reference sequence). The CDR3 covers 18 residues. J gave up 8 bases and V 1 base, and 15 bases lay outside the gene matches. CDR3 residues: CATSRVPGQAYQSEKLFF. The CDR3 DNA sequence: TGTGCCACCAGCAGAGTCCCGGGACAGGCGTACCAATCCGAAAAACTGTTTTTT.

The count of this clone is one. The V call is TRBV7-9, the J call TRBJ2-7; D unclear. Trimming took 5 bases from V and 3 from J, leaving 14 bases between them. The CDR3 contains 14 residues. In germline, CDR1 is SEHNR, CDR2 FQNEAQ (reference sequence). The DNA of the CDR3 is TGTGCCAGCAGCCCGACTGGATTTTTCTACGAGCAGTACTTC. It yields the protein CASSPTGFFYEQYF.

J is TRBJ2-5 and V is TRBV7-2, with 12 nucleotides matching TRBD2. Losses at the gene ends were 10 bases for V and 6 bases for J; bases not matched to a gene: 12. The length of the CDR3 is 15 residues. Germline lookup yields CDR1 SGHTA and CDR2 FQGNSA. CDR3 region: CANKPSGGAAQTQYF. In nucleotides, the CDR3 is TGTGCCAACAAACCTAGCGGGGGGGCCGCGCAGACCCAGTACTTC.

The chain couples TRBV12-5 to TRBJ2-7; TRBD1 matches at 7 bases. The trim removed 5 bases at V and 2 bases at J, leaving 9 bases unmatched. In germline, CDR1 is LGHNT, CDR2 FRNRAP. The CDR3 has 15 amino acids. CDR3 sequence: CASGTAGTDPYEQYF. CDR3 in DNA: TGTGCTAGTGGTACCGCCGGGACAGATCCCTACGAGCAGTACTTC.

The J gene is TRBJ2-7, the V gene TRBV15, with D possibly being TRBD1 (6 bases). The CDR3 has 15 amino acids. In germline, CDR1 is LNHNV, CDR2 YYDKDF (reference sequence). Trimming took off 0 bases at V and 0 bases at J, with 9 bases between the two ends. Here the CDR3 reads CATSRETGSSYEQYF. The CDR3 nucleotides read TGTGCCACCAGCAGAGAAACAGGGAGCTCCTACGAGCAGTACTTC.

The CDR3 reads CASSFTGVSYEQYF. CDR3 bases: TGCGCCAGCAGCTTCACAGGGGTCTCCTACGAGCAGTACTTC. This chain joins TRBV5-1 and TRBJ2-7; 7 bases match TRBD1. Germline V gives CDR1 SGHRS, CDR2 YFSETQ. CDR3 length: 14 amino acids. After removal of 2 bases from V and 0 bases from J, the junction contained 2 bases not matched to a gene.

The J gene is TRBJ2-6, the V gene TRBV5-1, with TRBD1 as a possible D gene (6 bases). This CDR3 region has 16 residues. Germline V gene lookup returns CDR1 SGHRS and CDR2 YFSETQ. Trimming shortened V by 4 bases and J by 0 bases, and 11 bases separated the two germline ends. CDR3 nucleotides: TGCGCCAGCAGCCCGACAGGCCTCTCTGGGGCCAACGTCCTGACTTTC. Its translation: CASSPTGLSGANVLTF.

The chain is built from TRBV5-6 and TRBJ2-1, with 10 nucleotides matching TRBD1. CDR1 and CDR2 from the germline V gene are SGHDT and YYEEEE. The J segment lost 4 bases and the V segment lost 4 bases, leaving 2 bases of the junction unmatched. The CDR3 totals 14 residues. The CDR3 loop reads CASSPGQGYNEQFF. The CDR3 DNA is TGTGCCAGCAGCCCGGGACAGGGGTACAATGAGCAGTTCTTC.

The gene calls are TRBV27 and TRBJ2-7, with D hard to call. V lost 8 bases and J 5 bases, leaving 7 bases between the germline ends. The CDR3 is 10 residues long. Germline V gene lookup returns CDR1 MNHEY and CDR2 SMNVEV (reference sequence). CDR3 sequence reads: CASGVNEQYF. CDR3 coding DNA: TGTGCCAGCGGGGTAAACGAGCAGTACTTC.

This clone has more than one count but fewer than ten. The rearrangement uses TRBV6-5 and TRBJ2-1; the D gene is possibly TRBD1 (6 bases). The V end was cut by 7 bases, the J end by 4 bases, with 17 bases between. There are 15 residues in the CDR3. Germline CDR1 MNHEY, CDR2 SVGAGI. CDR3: CASKISGQEYNEQFF. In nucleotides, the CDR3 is TGTGCCAGCAAAATCTCGGGACAAGAATACAATGAGCAGTTCTTC.

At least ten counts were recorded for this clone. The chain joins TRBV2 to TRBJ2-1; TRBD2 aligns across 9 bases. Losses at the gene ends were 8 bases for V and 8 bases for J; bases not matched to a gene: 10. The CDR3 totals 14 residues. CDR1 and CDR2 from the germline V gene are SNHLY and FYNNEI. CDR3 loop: CASFVGSGGDEQFF. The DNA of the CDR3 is TGTGCCAGCTTTGTGGGTAGCGGGGGTGATGAGCAGTTCTTC.

For the CDR3, the DNA is TGTGCCTGGAGTGTCGGCTTTAACTATGGCTACACCTTC. Residues: CAWSVGFNYGYTF. The gene calls are TRBV30 and TRBJ1-2; no clear D gene. This CDR3 is 13 amino acids long. Germline V gene data show CDR1 as GTSNPN and CDR2 as SVGIG (reference sequence). V was cut by 0 bases and J by 1 base, with 6 bases left in between.

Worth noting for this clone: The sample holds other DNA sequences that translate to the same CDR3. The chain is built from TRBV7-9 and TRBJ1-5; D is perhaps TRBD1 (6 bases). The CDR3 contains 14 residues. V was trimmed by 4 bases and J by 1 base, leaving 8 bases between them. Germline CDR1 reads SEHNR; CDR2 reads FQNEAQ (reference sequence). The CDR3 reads CASSSGGSNQPQHF. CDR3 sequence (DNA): TGTGCCAGCAGCTCCGGGGGCAGCAATCAGCCCCAGCATTTT.

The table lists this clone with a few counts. The CDR3 is CASSFMGRGQETQYF. Here the CDR3 DNA reads TGTGCCAGCAGCTTTATGGGGCGCGGGCAAGAGACCCAGTACTTC. The rearrangement joins TRBV7-9 to TRBJ2-5; D may be TRBD1 or TRBD2 (5 bases each). The CDR3 length is 15 residues. CDR1 SEHNR and CDR2 FQNEAQ come from the germline V gene (reference sequence). Deletions cut 3 bases from V and 2 bases from J, with 13 bases between.

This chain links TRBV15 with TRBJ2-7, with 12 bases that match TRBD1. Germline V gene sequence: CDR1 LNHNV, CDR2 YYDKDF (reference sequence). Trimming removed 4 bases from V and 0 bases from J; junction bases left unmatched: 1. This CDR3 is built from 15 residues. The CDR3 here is CATSMGQGASYEQYF. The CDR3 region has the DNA TGTGCCACCAGCATGGGACAGGGGGCCTCCTACGAGCAGTACTTC.

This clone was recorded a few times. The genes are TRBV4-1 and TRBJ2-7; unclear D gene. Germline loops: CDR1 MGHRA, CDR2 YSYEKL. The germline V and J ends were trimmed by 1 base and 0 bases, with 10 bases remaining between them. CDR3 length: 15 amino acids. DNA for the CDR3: TGCGCCAGCAGCCAAGGGTCGGCGGTCTCCTACGAGCAGTACTTC. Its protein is CASSQGSAVSYEQYF.

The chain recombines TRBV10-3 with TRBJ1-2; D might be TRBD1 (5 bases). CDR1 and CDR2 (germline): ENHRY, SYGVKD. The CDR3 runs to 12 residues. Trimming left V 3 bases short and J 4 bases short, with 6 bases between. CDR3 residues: CAISEGAYGYTF. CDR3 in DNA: TGTGCCATCAGTGAAGGGGCCTATGGCTACACCTTC.

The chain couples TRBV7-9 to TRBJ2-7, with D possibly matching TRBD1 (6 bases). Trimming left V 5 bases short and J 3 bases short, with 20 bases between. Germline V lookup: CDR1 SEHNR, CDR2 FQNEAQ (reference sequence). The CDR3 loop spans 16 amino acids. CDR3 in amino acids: CASSPRTPQGNYEQYF. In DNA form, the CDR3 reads TGTGCCAGCAGCCCACGGACCCCACAGGGAAACTACGAGCAGTACTTC.

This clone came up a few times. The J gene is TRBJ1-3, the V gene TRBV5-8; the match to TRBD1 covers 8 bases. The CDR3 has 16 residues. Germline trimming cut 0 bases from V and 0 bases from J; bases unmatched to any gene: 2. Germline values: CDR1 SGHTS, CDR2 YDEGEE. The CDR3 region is CASSLDTGGSGNTIYF. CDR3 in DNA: TGTGCCAGCAGCTTGGATACAGGGGGCTCTGGAAACACCATATATTTT.

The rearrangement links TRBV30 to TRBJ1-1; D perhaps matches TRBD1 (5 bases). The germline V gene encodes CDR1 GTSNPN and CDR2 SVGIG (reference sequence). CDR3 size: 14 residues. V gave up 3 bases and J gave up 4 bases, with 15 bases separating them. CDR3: CAWSEGPGGTEAFF. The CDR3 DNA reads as TGTGCCTGGAGCGAGGGACCCGGGGGCACTGAAGCTTTCTTT.

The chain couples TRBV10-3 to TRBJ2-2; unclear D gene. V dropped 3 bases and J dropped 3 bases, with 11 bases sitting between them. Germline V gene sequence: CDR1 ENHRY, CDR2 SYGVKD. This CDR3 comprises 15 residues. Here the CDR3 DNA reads TGTGCCATCAGTGATCTGGGGTTAGACACCGGGGAGCTGTTTTTT. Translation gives CAISDLGLDTGELFF.

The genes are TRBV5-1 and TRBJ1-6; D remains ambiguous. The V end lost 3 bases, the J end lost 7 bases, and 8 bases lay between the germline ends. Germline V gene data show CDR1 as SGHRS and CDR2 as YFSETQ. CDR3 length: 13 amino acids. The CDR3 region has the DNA TGCGCCAGCAGCTGGGCAGGAAATTCACCCCTCCACTTT. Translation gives CASSWAGNSPLHF.

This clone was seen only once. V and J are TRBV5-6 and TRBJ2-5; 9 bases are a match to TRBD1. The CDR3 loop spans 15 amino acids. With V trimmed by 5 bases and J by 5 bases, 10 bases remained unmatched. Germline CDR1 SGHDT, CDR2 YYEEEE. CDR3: CASSSVGQGLETQYF. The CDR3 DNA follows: TGTGCCAGCAGTTCAGTCGGACAGGGGCTGGAGACCCAGTACTTC.

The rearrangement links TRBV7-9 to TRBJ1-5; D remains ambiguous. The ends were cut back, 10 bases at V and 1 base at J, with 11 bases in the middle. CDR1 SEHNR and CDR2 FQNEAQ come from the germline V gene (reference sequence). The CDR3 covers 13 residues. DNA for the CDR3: TGTGCCACCTCGCAGAGGAGCAATCAGCCCCAGCATTTT. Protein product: CATSQRSNQPQHF.